The sequence of this T cell receptor (beta chain) was determined in a study of control samples from healthy donors and cancer patients. The CDR3 is 15 amino acids. Germline V gene sequence: CDR1 MNHEY, CDR2 SVGEGT. The V gene lost 0 bases and the J gene lost 2 bases, with 11 bases spanning the gap. Here immunoSEQ multiplex PCR was the method, and the copy in TCRdb shows in-frame clones only, minus some. The data hold fewer than 200,000 clones, with roughly 90% observed a single time. This clonotype was obtained from a man aged 30 to 45 in good health. Material: blood. The V gene is TRBV6-2 or TRBV6-3, the J gene TRBJ2-7; D ambiguous. CDR3 sequence reads: CASSYSPKNTYEQYF. In DNA, the CDR3 is TGTGCCAGCAGTTACTCTCCGAAAAATACCTACGAGCAGTACTTC.